This is a list of T cell receptor beta chains from one sample in a study of control samples from healthy donors and cancer patients. The repertoire was sequenced with immunoSEQ multiplex PCR; TCRdb's copy has only in-frame clones and lacks some. This sample yields under 95,000 clones, of which 75% to 90% are seen a single time; less than 15% belongs to the top ten. The sequencing sample was made of blood. These receptors all stem from a man between 45 and 60 years old in good health. Both conserved end residues are part of each CDR3. The D gene is left open where the match is weak. Size is stated for part of the rows, as once, few or many counts, or as a class when the clone is expanded.

NA | TRBJ2-4 | TRBV19 | TRBD2 | CASSGSGAAPKNIQYF | TGTGCCAGTAGTGGTAGCGGGGCCGCTCCCAAAAACATTCAGTACTTC
few | TRBJ2-3 | TRBV4-3 | NA | CASSQPPISGTTSTDTQYF | TGCGCCAGCAGCCAACCCCCCATTAGCGGAACTACTAGCACAGATACGCAGTATTTT
NA | TRBJ2-1 | TRBV15 | TRBD1 | CATSRRTGGDYEQFF | TGTGCCACCAGCAGGAGGACAGGGGGCGATTATGAGCAGTTCTTC
NA | TRBJ2-7 | TRBV5-4 | NA | CASSLVSSYEQYF | TGTGCCAGCAGCTTGGTTAGCTCCTACGAGCAGTACTTC
NA | TRBJ1-1 | TRBV5-6 | NA | CASSFDGNTEAFF | TGTGCCAGCAGCTTCGATGGGAACACTGAAGCTTTCTTT
NA | TRBJ2-1 | TRBV5-4 | TRBD2 | CASSSSGVTYNEQFF | TGTGCCAGCAGCTCGAGCGGGGTTACCTACAATGAGCAGTTCTTC
NA | TRBJ2-1 | TRBV5-5 | NA | CASSRFLYNEQFF | TGTGCCAGCAGTAGATTCCTATACAATGAGCAGTTCTTC
NA | TRBJ2-1 | TRBV5-4 | TRBD2 | CASRTGGGSIEQFF | TGTGCCAGCCGAACGGGTGGCGGGAGCATTGAGCAGTTCTTC
NA | TRBJ2-4 | TRBV6-5 | NA | CASSYSSGPLNIQYF | TGTGCCAGCAGTTACTCGAGCGGCCCCCTTAACATTCAGTACTTC
few | TRBJ2-1 | TRBV5-6 | TRBD2 | CASSLGTRGNEQFF | TGTGCCAGCAGCTTGGGGACGCGGGGGAATGAGCAGTTCTTC
once | TRBJ2-5 | TRBV7-2 | NA | CASSYNQGTQYF | TGTGCCAGCAGTTACAACCAGGGGACCCAGTACTTC
NA | TRBJ2-5 | TRBV3-1/TRBV3-2 | NA | CASSLHNQETQYF | TGTGCCAGCAGCCTACACAACCAAGAGACCCAGTACTTC
NA | TRBJ2-3 | TRBV7-2 | NA | CASSLDKSGPSTDTQYF | TGTGCCAGCAGCTTAGACAAATCGGGCCCTAGCACAGATACGCAGTATTTT
NA | TRBJ2-2 | TRBV7-9 | TRBD2 | CASSLDGDRGEAGELFF | TGTGCCAGCAGCTTAGATGGGGACCGGGGGGAGGCCGGGGAGCTGTTTTTT
NA | TRBJ1-1 | TRBV4-1 | NA | CASSLDGYTEAFF | TGCGCCAGCAGCCTGGACGGATACACTGAAGCTTTCTTT
NA | TRBJ2-1 | TRBV20-1 | NA | CSALRRDLQFF | TGCAGTGCTCTACGGCGGGACCTCCAGTTCTTC
NA | TRBJ2-7 | TRBV19 | TRBD1 | CASSTDMDREQQYF | TGTGCCAGTAGTACCGACATGGACAGGGAGCAGCAGTACTTC
NA | TRBJ2-3 | TRBV30 | TRBD1 | CAWATGQGAPDTQYF | TGTGCCTGGGCAACGGGACAGGGGGCCCCAGATACGCAGTATTTT
once | TRBJ1-1 | TRBV7-8 | NA | CASSLGSAKAFF | TGTGCCAGCAGCTTAGGTTCCGCAAAGGCTTTCTTT
NA | TRBJ1-2 | TRBV7-2 | TRBD1 | CASSADRVISGYTF | TGTGCCAGCAGCGCGGACAGGGTCATCAGTGGCTACACCTTC
few | TRBJ1-1 | TRBV28 | NA | CASSFSVTEAFF | TGTGCCAGCAGTTTCTCAGTCACTGAAGCTTTCTTT
NA | TRBJ1-2 | TRBV3-1/TRBV3-2 | NA | CASSGSPKGYGYTF | TGTGCCAGCAGCGGGAGTCCAAAAGGCTATGGCTACACCTTC
NA | TRBJ2-7 | TRBV10-3 | TRBD1 | CAISDRGGQALYEQYF | TGTGCCATCAGCGACCGAGGGGGACAGGCCCTATACGAGCAGTACTTC
NA | TRBJ2-5 | TRBV7-3 | NA | CASSLGGGPQETQYF | TGTGCCAGCAGCTTAGGAGGCGGGCCCCAAGAGACCCAGTACTTC
NA | TRBJ1-4 | TRBV5-1 | NA | CASSLYLGRQGNEKLFF | TGCGCCAGCAGCTTGTATTTAGGTCGGCAGGGGAATGAAAAACTGTTTTTT
NA | TRBJ1-1 | TRBV9 | NA | CASSRQAGTEAFF | TGTGCCAGCAGCCGACAGGCCGGAACTGAAGCTTTCTTT
NA | TRBJ2-5 | TRBV3-1/TRBV3-2 | NA | CASSQATGTGGETQYF | TGTGCCAGCAGCCAGGCTACGGGGACGGGTGGGGAGACCCAGTACTTC
NA | TRBJ2-7 | TRBV9 | NA | CASSVGGSGYEQYF | TGTGCCAGCAGCGTAGGGGGCTCGGGCTACGAGCAGTACTTC
NA | TRBJ1-5 | TRBV24-1 | NA | CATSDQDQPQHF | TGTGCCACCAGTGATCAAGATCAGCCCCAGCATTTT
NA | TRBJ1-6 | TRBV4-1 | TRBD1 | CASSLGPGGGNSPLHF | TGCGCCAGCAGCCTCGGCCCAGGGGGCGGGAATTCACCCCTCCACTTT
NA | TRBJ1-2 | TRBV7-9 | TRBD1 | CASTDRPGQAPYGYTF | TGTGCCAGCACCGATCGACCGGGACAGGCGCCCTATGGCTACACCTTC
NA | TRBJ2-1 | TRBV29-1 | TRBD1 | CSVERGTGGYNEQFF | TGCAGCGTTGAGAGAGGGACAGGGGGTTACAATGAGCAGTTCTTC
few | TRBJ2-7 | TRBV9 | TRBD1 | CASSGQGANYEQYF | TGTGCCAGCAGCGGACAGGGGGCAAACTACGAGCAGTACTTC
once | TRBJ2-4 | TRBV30 | NA | CAWSAQVWDIQYF | TGTGCCTGGAGTGCTCAAGTATGGGACATTCAGTACTTC
NA | TRBJ2-3 | TRBV11-3 | NA | CASSLGRDSLGTDTQYF | TGTGCCAGCAGCTTAGGGCGGGACAGCTTGGGCACAGATACGCAGTATTTT
once | TRBJ1-5 | TRBV6-1 | TRBD1 | CASSEGAGGHQPQHF | TGTGCCAGCAGTGAAGGGGCAGGGGGCCATCAGCCCCAGCATTTT
NA | TRBJ2-3 | TRBV20-1 | NA | CSASRPRGADTQYF | TGCAGTGCTAGTCGGCCCCGAGGCGCAGATACGCAGTATTTT
NA | TRBJ1-2 | TRBV5-6 | TRBD1 | CASRPGQGAYGYTF | TGTGCCAGCAGGCCGGGACAGGGGGCGTATGGCTACACCTTC
NA | TRBJ2-5 | TRBV27 | NA | CASSTNSAGLETQYF | TGTGCCAGCAGTACCAATAGCGCAGGGTTGGAGACCCAGTACTTC
NA | TRBJ1-3 | TRBV7-3 | NA | CASSLDPGNTIYF | TGTGCCAGCAGCTTGGACCCCGGAAACACCATATATTTT
NA | TRBJ2-3 | TRBV5-1 | TRBD2 | CASSTTSGTDTQYF | TGCGCCAGCAGCACCACTAGCGGCACAGATACGCAGTATTTT
NA | TRBJ2-2 | TRBV7-9 | NA | CASSFRENTGELFF | TGTGCCAGCAGCTTCCGGGAGAACACCGGGGAGCTGTTTTTT
NA | TRBJ2-3 | TRBV27 | TRBD1 | CASSRKTGQADTQYF | TGTGCCAGCAGCAGGAAAACTGGACAGGCAGATACGCAGTATTTT
NA | TRBJ1-3 | TRBV7-8 | TRBD1 | CASSLPGQGGENTIYF | TGTGCCAGCAGCTTACCGGGACAGGGGGGTGAAAACACCATATATTTT
NA | TRBJ1-6 | TRBV5-1 | NA | CASSLDTRLSPLHF | TGCGCCAGCAGCTTGGATACGAGGTTATCACCCCTCCACTTT
NA | TRBJ1-1 | TRBV30 | TRBD1 | CAWTRGTYDTEAFF | TGTGCCTGGACCAGGGGGACCTACGACACTGAAGCTTTCTTT
few | TRBJ2-7 | TRBV6-2/TRBV6-3 | TRBD2 | CASSYPGLSGMLVYEQYF | TGTGCCAGCAGTTACCCCGGCCTCAGCGGGATGTTGGTTTACGAGCAGTACTTC
NA | TRBJ2-7 | TRBV20-1 | NA | CSASKVAGTYEQYF | TGCAGTGCTAGTAAGGTGGCGGGGACCTACGAGCAGTACTTC
NA | TRBJ1-1 | TRBV25-1 | NA | CASSQTSGSTLVNTEAFF | TGTGCCAGCAGTCAAACCTCGGGGTCAACCCTAGTAAACACTGAAGCTTTCTTT
NA | TRBJ2-3 | TRBV7-9 | NA | CASSQTGGFRGTQYF | TGTGCCAGCAGTCAAACTGGGGGGTTTAGGGGTACGCAGTATTTT
NA | TRBJ2-3 | TRBV4-2 | NA | CASSQGYREGTDTQYF | TGTGCCAGCAGCCAAGGATATCGGGAAGGTACAGATACGCAGTATTTT